This passage covers 21 T cell receptor beta chains from one sample sequenced in a study of T cells in Graves' hyperthyroidism and ophthalmopathy. Researchers amplified the TCR beta CDR3 regions from RNA transcripts. TCR CDR3 underwent first-round RT-PCR with the HTBI primer set. From the multiplex PCR reads, TCRdb called clonotypes with MiXCR, one entry per CDR3 protein. The sample lists fewer than 300,000 distinct CDR3 sequences; over 12% were seen once. The sequenced sample consisted of blood. Every receptor here comes from a woman aged 50 to 60 with Graves' hyperthyroidism that later progressed to Graves' ophthalmopathy.

The V call is TRBV29-1, the J call TRBJ1-3; D remains unclear. This CDR3 is 13 amino acids long. V was cut by 3 bases and J by 4 bases, with 10 bases left in between. Germline V gene data show CDR1 as SQVTM and CDR2 as ANQGSEA. CDR3: CSVEIGNGNTIYF. The DNA for the CDR3 is TGCAGCGTTGAGATAGGGAACGGAAACACCATATATTTT. The entire variable domain, with the rest obtained from reference TRBV29-1 and TRBJ1-3, is as follows: SAVISQKPSRDICQRGTSLTIQCQVDSQVTMMFWYRQQPGQSLTLIATANQGSEATYESGFVIDKFPISRPNLTFSTLTVSNMSPEDSSIYLCSVEIGNGNTIYFGEGSWLTVV.

This clonotype has a count of ten or more. This chain uses TRBV27 with TRBJ2-1; D is possibly TRBD2 (6 bases). CDR1 and CDR2 (germline): MNHEY, SMNVEV (reference sequence). The CDR3 is 14 amino acids. Trimming removed 9 bases at V and 4 bases at J, with 16 bases between. CDR3 DNA: TGTGCCAGTAAGGTGGCGGGACCTTACAATGAGCAGTTCTTC. It translates to CASKVAGPYNEQFF.

This clonotype came up many times. The junction and the germline gene differ at one end; a read error may be behind it. The chain carries TRBV2 and TRBJ1-2, with 9 bases identical to TRBD1. The germline V gene has CDR1 SNHLY and CDR2 FYNNEI. The CDR3 spans 16 residues. For the CDR3, the DNA is TGTGCTAGCAGAATAACCGGGACAGGGACGTCTTCTGGCTACACCTTC. Its translation: CASRITGTGTSSGYTF.

This clonotype was detected many times. Compared with germline, one end of the junction differs, possibly owing to a read error. V and J are TRBV7-7 and TRBJ2-7; a weak D match, TRBD2 (6 bases). The length of the CDR3 is 13 residues. CDR1 and CDR2 from the germline V gene are SSHAT and FNYEAQ (reference sequence). This chain's CDR3 is CASSLVLGGEQYF. The CDR3 DNA is TGTGCTAGCAGCTTAGTGTTGGGGGGCGAGCAGTACTTC. Full variable domain (rest looked up from reference TRBV7-7 and TRBJ2-7): GAGVSQSPRYKVTKRGQDVTLRCDPISSHATLYWYQQALGQGPEFLTYFNYEAQPDKSGLPSDRFSAERPEGSISTLTIQRTEQRDSAMYRCASSLVLGGEQYFGPGTRLTVT.

This clonotype has only a few counts. This chain uses TRBV4-1 with TRBJ2-1; possible D gene TRBD1, 6 bases. Deletions cut 1 base from V and 3 bases from J, with 13 bases between. Germline values: CDR1 MGHRA, CDR2 YSYEKL. The CDR3 is 16 amino acids. The CDR3, as DNA: TGCGCCAGCAGCCAAGGGGCTAGAGGGGGCTACAATGAGCAGTTCTTC. Translating it yields CASSQGARGGYNEQFF.

In its sample, this clonotype was seen many times. The J gene is TRBJ2-3, the V gene TRBV18, with 7 bases fitting TRBD1. Trimming took 5 bases from V and 0 from J; bases not matched to a gene: 5. This CDR3 contains 15 residues. Germline V lookup: CDR1 KGHSH, CDR2 LQKENI. The CDR3 sequence: CASSGTADSTDTQYF. DNA for the CDR3: TGTGCCAGCTCAGGGACAGCCGATAGCACAGATACGCAGTATTTT.

This sequence joins TRBV7-9 and TRBJ1-2, with D possibly being TRBD1 (6 bases). Per the germline V gene, CDR1 is SEHNR and CDR2 is FQNEAQ (reference sequence). This CDR3 is 16 amino acids long. V lost 0 bases, J lost 4 bases, and 15 bases lay in between. CDR3 amino acids: CASSLALSGGGYGYTF. The CDR3 DNA follows: TGTGCCAGCAGCTTAGCTCTCAGCGGAGGGGGCTATGGCTACACCTTC.

This clonotype was detected many times. The genes are TRBV6-2 or TRBV6-3 and TRBJ1-5; TRBD1 matches 10 bases. With 2 bases clipped from V and 7 bases from J, the junction kept 14 bases outside the gene matches. This CDR3 has 18 residues. The germline V gene has CDR1 MNHEY and CDR2 SVGEGT. The CDR3 region is CASSYGRGQGLRHQPQHF. The CDR3 nucleotides read TGTGCCAGCAGTTACGGGAGGGGACAGGGGTTGAGGCACCAGCCCCAGCATTTT.

This clonotype appeared many times. The chain has TRBV28 and TRBJ2-5; D is ambiguous. The V end was cut by 2 bases, the J end by 4 bases, with 2 bases between. This CDR3 has 11 residues. Germline CDR1 and CDR2: MDHEN and SYDVKM. The CDR3 region is CASSLRETQYF. The CDR3, as DNA: TGTGCCAGCAGTTTACGAGAGACCCAGTACTTC.

A note on this clonotype: A single base separates this from a much larger clone, so it may be a read error. The chain joins TRBV20-1 to TRBJ2-1; TRBD2 matches 12 bases. Germline assignment: CDR1 DFQATT and CDR2 SNEGSKA (reference sequence). The CDR3 loop spans 15 amino acids. The junction had 8 bases not matched to a gene; V was cut back by 4 bases and J by 7 bases. The CDR3 is CSANPGTSGFNEQFF. CDR3 in DNA: TGCAGTGCTAACCCCGGGACTAGCGGGTTTAATGAGCAGTTCTTC.

The chain uses TRBV25-1 and TRBJ1-1; perhaps TRBD1 as D (5 bases). V gave up 3 bases and J gave up 11 bases, with 19 bases separating them. Germline CDR1 and CDR2: MGHDK and SYGVNS. The CDR3 totals 14 residues. The CDR3 DNA reads as TGTGCCAGCAGTGAGGACACCGCCGCCAGAAACGCTTTCTTT. Translated: CASSEDTAARNAFF.

The sample holds many counts of this clonotype. The chain is built from TRBV11-2 and TRBJ2-7; D unresolved. Germline CDR1 SGHAT, CDR2 FQNNGV. There are 14 residues in the CDR3. The ends were cut back, 0 bases at V and 3 bases at J, with 9 bases in the middle. The CDR3 DNA is TGTGCCAGCAGCTTAGATCGGCAGAACTACGAGCAGTACTTC. Protein sequence: CASSLDRQNYEQYF.

This clonotype was seen repeatedly, ten times or more. The chain joins TRBV28 to TRBJ1-1; TRBD1 agrees at 8 bases. Germline V gene data show CDR1 as MDHEN and CDR2 as SYDVKM. V shed 10 bases, J shed 2 bases, and the junction held 9 bases outside the gene matches. The CDR3 extends over 14 amino acids. CDR3: CAILDRGLNTEAFF. The CDR3 coding sequence is TGTGCCATCTTAGACAGGGGACTTAACACTGAAGCTTTCTTT.

This clonotype has at least ten counts. The chain joins TRBV5-1 to TRBJ2-5, with 10 bases lining up with TRBD2. After removal of 2 bases from V and 6 bases from J, the junction contained 13 bases not matched to a gene. In germline, CDR1 is SGHRS, CDR2 YFSETQ. The CDR3 is 17 residues long. CDR3: CASSFGAGGSYEKTQYF. DNA for the CDR3: TGCGCCAGCAGCTTTGGAGCGGGAGGGTCTTACGAGAAGACCCAGTACTTC.

This clonotype was counted ten times or more. The chain is built from TRBV6-1 and TRBJ2-1; TRBD1 agrees at 11 bases. Looked up from germline, CDR1 is MNHNS and CDR2 is SASEGT. CDR3 length equals 20 residues. With 5 bases clipped from V and 1 base from J, the junction kept 16 bases outside the gene matches. The CDR3 nucleotides are TGTGCCAGCAGTCTAGGGACAGGGGGAACTACCCAATGGTCCTACAATGAGCAGTTCTTC. This encodes CASSLGTGGTTQWSYNEQFF.

The chain recombines TRBV20-1 with TRBJ2-3; 10 bases agree with TRBD2. Germline values: CDR1 DFQATT, CDR2 SNEGSKA (reference sequence). Unmatched junction bases numbered 19, after V lost 5 bases and J lost 2 bases. The length of the CDR3 is 19 residues. The CDR3 region has the DNA TGCAGTGCTGGGAAGACGACTAGCGGGTTTGGGTGGGCCACAGATACGCAGTATTTT. It codes for CSAGKTTSGFGWATDTQYF.

Only a few counts were recorded for this clonotype. The chain employs TRBV7-6 and TRBJ2-5; tentative D call: TRBD1 (5 bases). The germline V gene has CDR1 SGHVS and CDR2 FNYEAQ. The CDR3 runs 13 residues. Trimming stripped 3 bases from V and 4 bases from J, with 9 bases between. CDR3 DNA sequence: TGTGCCAGCAGCTTCGGACACGTAGAGACCCAGTACTTC. It specifies CASSFGHVETQYF.

In the case of this clonotype: An end of the junction differs from the germline gene, which may be a read error. The chain recombines TRBV7-9 with TRBJ1-5, with 7 positions matching TRBD1. The CDR3 sequence is 14 residues long. Germline V CDR1 and CDR2: SEHNR, FQNEAQ (reference sequence). In DNA form, the CDR3 reads TGTTCCAGCAGTCTAACAGGGGAGGCTCAGCCCCAGCATTTT. Translating gives CSSSLTGEAQPQHF. The whole variable domain, remainder taken from reference TRBV7-9 and TRBJ1-5, is DTGVSQNPRHKITKRGQNVTFRCDPISEHNRLYWYRQTLGQGPEFLTYFQNEAQLEKSRLLSDRFSAERPKGSFSTLEIQRTEQGDSAMYLCSSSLTGEAQPQHFGDGTRLSIL.

This clonotype was counted many times. The J gene is TRBJ2-3, the V gene TRBV10-3; the D is unclear. CDR1 is ENHRY, CDR2 SYGVKD, per germline. This CDR3 has 14 amino acids. V shed 4 bases and J shed 1 base, with 9 bases lying between them. Here the CDR3 DNA reads TGTGCCATCAGTGTAGTTGACGGCACAGATACGCAGTATTTT. Translating gives CAISVVDGTDTQYF.

V is TRBV7-2 and J is TRBJ1-2, with 10 bases fitting TRBD1. The V segment lost 4 bases and the J segment 7 bases; nucleotides outside the gene matches: 9. The CDR3 sequence is 15 residues long. Germline CDR1 reads SGHTA; CDR2 reads FQGNSA. The CDR3 is CASSYGQGVFGGYTF. In DNA, the CDR3 is TGTGCCAGCAGCTATGGACAGGGGGTTTTCGGTGGCTACACCTTC.

In its sample, this clonotype was seen a few times. The chain links TRBV5-4 to TRBJ2-3; D unclear. Germline CDR1 reads SGHNT; CDR2 reads YYREEE (reference sequence). This CDR3 contains 14 residues. Trimming removed 0 bases from V and 0 bases from J, with 5 bases in between. CDR3 loop: CASSLATSTDTQYF. The CDR3 region has the DNA TGTGCCAGCAGCTTGGCAACTAGCACAGATACGCAGTATTTT.